This is a list of T cell receptor beta chains from one sample in a study of cytomegalovirus exposure and HLA in healthy donors. The repertoire was sequenced with immunoSEQ multiplex PCR; TCRdb's copy has only in-frame clones and lacks some. Of roughly 190,000 clones listed, approximately 78% are singletons. Sequenced sample: PBMCs. The receptors here all came from a woman aged 18-29 years in good health and CMV-seronegative. Each CDR3 is given with its conserved first and last residue. Fields, in order: clone size, D gene, V gene, J gene, CDR3 protein, CDR3 DNA. A D gene is named only where the DNA matches it firmly. Not every row has a clone size; where given, it reads once, few, many or a size class.

few	NA	TRBV28	TRBJ2-4	CATPSQAKNIQYF	TGTGCCACCCCCTCCCAGGCCAAAAACATTCAGTACTTC
NA	NA	TRBV7-2	TRBJ1-2	CASSFLGGDYGYTF	TGTGCCAGCAGCTTCCTCGGGGGGGACTATGGCTACACCTTC
NA	NA	TRBV10-3	TRBJ1-2	CAISEIGSGYTF	TGTGCCATCAGTGAGATAGGGAGCGGCTACACCTTC
once	NA	TRBV7-9	TRBJ2-1	CAGGLGNEQFF	TGTGCCGGAGGATTGGGAAATGAGCAGTTCTTC
NA	NA	TRBV9	TRBJ1-1	CASSVGTANTEAFF	TGTGCCAGCAGCGTAGGGACAGCAAACACTGAAGCTTTCTTT
few	NA	TRBV6-5	TRBJ2-1	CASSFSGGTGNEQFF	TGTGCCAGCAGTTTTAGTGGGGGGACGGGCAATGAGCAGTTCTTC
NA	TRBD2	TRBV5-1	TRBJ2-1	CASSLALAGNEQFF	TGCGCCAGCAGCTTGGCTCTAGCGGGAAATGAGCAGTTCTTC
NA	NA	TRBV19	TRBJ2-7	CASSSQGGAYEQYF	TGTGCCAGTAGCAGCCAGGGAGGCGCCTACGAGCAGTACTTC
NA	NA	TRBV14	TRBJ2-7	CASSQKPPKQYF	TGTGCCAGCAGCCAAAAGCCACCGAAACAGTACTTC
NA	TRBD2	TRBV10-2	TRBJ2-1	CASSIAGYYNEQFF	TGCGCCAGCAGTATAGCGGGGTACTACAATGAGCAGTTCTTC
NA	NA	TRBV5-6	TRBJ2-3	CASSLTGIGTDTQYF	TGTGCCAGCAGCTTGACAGGGATCGGGACAGATACGCAGTATTTT
NA	NA	TRBV27	TRBJ1-1	CASSYIGRKNTEAFF	TGTGCCAGCAGTTATATTGGCAGAAAGAACACTGAAGCTTTCTTT
NA	NA	TRBV27	TRBJ2-7	CASSLQVFYEQYF	TGTGCCAGCAGTTTACAGGTTTTCTACGAGCAGTACTTC
NA	TRBD2	TRBV5-1	TRBJ2-3	CASSEGLAGTDTQYF	TGCGCCAGCAGCGAGGGACTAGCGGGCACAGATACGCAGTATTTT
NA	TRBD2	TRBV5-6	TRBJ2-7	CASRLGLAAYDEQYF	TGTGCCAGCAGGTTGGGACTAGCGGCTTACGACGAGCAGTACTTC
NA	TRBD2	TRBV19	TRBJ2-3	CASSPMTSGDSTDTQYF	TGTGCCAGTAGTCCGATGACTAGCGGAGATAGCACAGATACGCAGTATTTT
NA	NA	TRBV19	TRBJ2-5	CASSGNPAQGQFQETQYF	TGTGCCAGTAGTGGGAATCCGGCACAGGGCCAATTCCAAGAGACCCAGTACTTC
few	TRBD1	TRBV18	TRBJ2-3	CASSPQSGTGGADTQYF	TGTGCCAGCTCACCACAATCCGGGACAGGGGGCGCAGATACGCAGTATTTT
NA	TRBD2	TRBV5-4	TRBJ2-1	CASSRTSGRGNNEQFF	TGTGCCAGCAGCCGGACTAGCGGGAGAGGTAACAATGAGCAGTTCTTC
NA	TRBD2	TRBV27	TRBJ2-1	CASRGTRGSYNEQFF	TGTGCCAGCAGGGGGACTAGGGGTTCCTACAATGAGCAGTTCTTC
NA	TRBD2	TRBV29-1	TRBJ2-2	CSVLEGGTPGELFF	TGCAGCGTGTTAGAGGGAGGGACCCCCGGGGAGCTGTTTTTT
NA	TRBD2	TRBV4-1	TRBJ2-3	CASSLAGEDTQYF	TGCGCCAGCAGCTTAGCGGGAGAGGATACGCAGTATTTT
NA	TRBD2	TRBV2	TRBJ2-1	CASSEPPGRGGNEQFF	TGTGCCAGCAGTGAACCTCCAGGCCGGGGGGGCAATGAGCAGTTCTTC
NA	TRBD1	TRBV7-8	TRBJ1-1	CASSASGQGTDEAFF	TGTGCCAGCAGCGCCTCGGGACAGGGAACTGATGAAGCTTTCTTT
NA	NA	TRBV6-1	TRBJ1-1	CASSSAMNTEAFF	TGTGCCAGCAGCAGTGCCATGAACACTGAAGCTTTCTTT
NA	NA	TRBV2	TRBJ2-1	CASKAQVYNEQFF	TGTGCCAGCAAAGCACAGGTATACAATGAGCAGTTCTTC
NA	NA	TRBV2	TRBJ1-1	CASRNRETMNTEAFF	TGTGCCAGCAGGAACAGGGAAACTATGAACACTGAAGCTTTCTTT
NA	TRBD1	TRBV13	TRBJ1-4	CASSTGDEKLFF	TGTGCCAGCTCTACAGGGGATGAAAAACTGTTTTTT
NA	NA	TRBV6-5	TRBJ2-6	CASTSSSGANVLTF	TGTGCCAGCACCTCGAGCTCTGGGGCCAACGTCCTGACTTTC
NA	NA	TRBV4-1	TRBJ2-7	CASSQEEGSYEQYF	TGCGCCAGCAGCCAAGAAGAGGGATCCTACGAGCAGTACTTC
NA	TRBD2	TRBV28	TRBJ2-1	CASRPPSGRAGADEQFF	TGTGCCAGCAGACCACCTAGCGGGAGGGCCGGAGCGGATGAGCAGTTCTTC
NA	NA	TRBV9	TRBJ2-1	CASSVGAGYNEQFF	TGTGCCAGCAGCGTAGGGGCGGGGTACAATGAGCAGTTCTTC
few	NA	TRBV4-1	TRBJ2-7	CASSQDPDYEQYF	TGCGCCAGCAGCCAAGATCCAGACTACGAGCAGTACTTC
NA	TRBD2	TRBV27	TRBJ2-7	CASSFERGGPYEQYF	TGTGCCAGCAGTTTTGAACGGGGGGGACCCTACGAGCAGTACTTC
NA	NA	TRBV6-1	TRBJ2-7	CASRDTTGRVNEQYF	TGTGCCAGCAGAGACACTACGGGCAGGGTAAACGAGCAGTACTTC
NA	TRBD1	TRBV20-1	TRBJ2-3	CSARGTGTQYF	TGCAGTGCTAGAGGGACAGGGACGCAGTATTTT
NA	TRBD2	TRBV28	TRBJ2-3	CASSSGLAGVDTQYF	TGTGCCAGCAGTTCGGGACTAGCGGGAGTAGATACGCAGTATTTT
few	NA	TRBV7-2	TRBJ2-5	CASSSTGHQETQYF	TGTGCCAGCAGCTCAACGGGTCACCAAGAGACCCAGTACTTC
NA	TRBD1	TRBV19	TRBJ1-5	CASNPTGKGPQHF	TGTGCCAGTAACCCGACAGGGAAGGGGCCCCAGCATTTT
NA	NA	TRBV10-2	TRBJ1-1	CASSLRAGPNTEAFF	TGCGCCAGCAGTTTGAGAGCGGGACCGAACACTGAAGCTTTCTTT
NA	NA	TRBV6-5	TRBJ1-2	CASSFGRAYGYTF	TGTGCCAGCAGTTTTGGCAGGGCCTATGGCTACACCTTC
NA	TRBD2	TRBV19	TRBJ2-1	CASSLEGLETSSSYNEQFF	TGTGCCAGTAGTTTAGAGGGACTAGAGACGAGCAGCTCCTACAATGAGCAGTTCTTC
NA	TRBD2	TRBV5-1	TRBJ2-7	CASSLPGTSGRGAGEQYF	TGCGCCAGCAGCTTGCCCGGGACTAGCGGGAGGGGAGCGGGGGAGCAGTACTTC
NA	NA	TRBV5-1	TRBJ2-1	CASSLGRSRYNEQFF	TGCGCCAGCAGCTTGGGCAGGTCGCGCTACAATGAGCAGTTCTTC
NA	TRBD2	TRBV6-6	TRBJ2-1	CASSLSWTSGTRIF	TGTGCCAGCAGTCTCTCCTGGACTAGCGGGACTAGAATCTTC
once	TRBD1	TRBV18	TRBJ2-7	CASSPGDRGSLSSYEQYF	TGTGCCAGCTCACCAGGGGACAGGGGATCTTTAAGCTCCTACGAGCAGTACTTC
NA	TRBD2	TRBV4-1	TRBJ2-7	CASNWDIGTSFGEQYF	TGCGCCAGCAACTGGGACATCGGGACTAGTTTCGGCGAGCAGTACTTC
few	NA	TRBV13	TRBJ2-2	CASSFHPQTPNTGELFF	TGTGCCAGCAGCTTTCACCCTCAGACACCGAACACCGGGGAGCTGTTTTTT
NA	NA	TRBV6-1	TRBJ2-7	CASSGPGLGPSYERYF	TGTGCCAGCAGTGGACCCGGTCTAGGCCCTTCCTACGAGCGGTACTTC
NA	TRBD1	TRBV27	TRBJ1-1	CASSLSTGFTEAFF	TGTGCCAGCAGTTTATCGACAGGGTTCACTGAAGCTTTCTTT
few	TRBD1	TRBV5-1	TRBJ2-7	CASSNSGTGSSSYEQYF	TGCGCCAGCAGCAACTCCGGGACAGGGAGCAGCTCCTACGAGCAGTACTTC
NA	TRBD1	TRBV7-9	TRBJ2-1	CASSLKRQGWDEQFF	TGTGCCAGCAGCTTAAAAAGACAGGGGTGGGATGAGCAGTTCTTC
NA	TRBD2	TRBV7-9	TRBJ2-3	CASSPLAGEGPQYF	TGTGCCAGCAGCCCCCTAGCGGGAGAGGGTCCGCAGTATTTT
NA	NA	TRBV5-1	TRBJ1-4	CASSPTGTNEKLFF	TGCGCCAGCAGCCCGACAGGTACTAATGAAAAACTGTTTTTT
few	NA	TRBV7-9	TRBJ2-3	CASSFRGSDTQYF	TGTGCCAGCAGCTTTAGAGGTTCAGATACGCAGTATTTT
NA	TRBD2	TRBV14	TRBJ2-1	CASSTSGGLGEQFF	TGTGCCAGCAGTACTAGCGGGGGATTGGGTGAGCAGTTCTTC